The 31 T cell receptor beta chains below were found in one sample sequenced in a study of regulatory T cells in long-lasting Graves disease. Time point denoted: newly diagnosed GD, antithyroid drugs for less than 3 months. The TCR library was prepared using RNA isolated from PBMCs. Arm-PCR of CDR3 regions and iRepertoire HTBI primers were used to build TCR beta libraries. TCRdb analysed the multiplex PCR reads with MiXCR anew, one entry per CDR3 protein. The table lists around 250,000 distinct CDR3 sequences, under 20% of them singletons. These data are also associated with another study on T cells in Graves' hyperthyroidism and ophthalmopathy.

The material sequenced was peripheral blood mononuclear cells (PBMCs), taken at new diagnosis, from a patient treated with antithyroid drugs. The receptors originated from a woman aged 25 to 39 with Graves disease.

This clonotype appeared a few times. The V and J genes are TRBV10-3 and TRBJ2-4, with a weak D call TRBD2 (5 bases). In germline, CDR1 is ENHRY, CDR2 SYGVKD. Trimming shortened V by 11 bases and J by 1 base, and 12 bases separated the two germline ends. CDR3 length: 13 amino acids. This chain's CDR3 is CASRDMAKNIQYF. In nucleotides, the CDR3 is TGTGCCTCCCGGGATATGGCCAAAAACATTCAGTACTTC.

This clonotype was observed many times. This rearrangement joins TRBV3-1 to TRBJ2-3; D remains ambiguous. Looked up from germline, CDR1 is LGHDT and CDR2 is YNNKEL (reference sequence). V gave up 1 base and J gave up 0 bases, with 8 bases separating them. This CDR3 region has 15 residues. The CDR3 DNA reads as TGTGCCAGCAGCCAAGTGGGGTTAAGCACAGATACGCAGTATTTT. Its translation: CASSQVGLSTDTQYF.

With respect to this clonotype: One junction end does not reproduce the germline sequence, and a read error may be involved. This chain uses TRBV25-1 with TRBJ2-3, with 7 bases that match TRBD1. The CDR3 is 14 amino acids. Germline CDR1 MGHDK, CDR2 SYGVNS. CDR3 in DNA: TGTGTCAGCAGTCAGGGGGAAACCACAGATACGCAGTATTTT. It encodes CVSSQGETTDTQYF.

This clonotype has ten or more counts. The CDR3 DNA is TGCGCCAGCAGCCAAGACCAGGGGCCCTCCTACGAGCAGTACTTC. This encodes CASSQDQGPSYEQYF. The chain has TRBV4-1 and TRBJ2-7; TRBD1 might be the D (6 bases). Germline V gene sequence: CDR1 MGHRA, CDR2 YSYEKL. The length of the CDR3 is 15 residues. V was shortened by 0 bases and J by 0 bases, with 9 bases between the two germline ends.

This clonotype was seen many times. This chain connects TRBV7-9 to TRBJ2-7; TRBD1 matches 7 bases. The CDR3 is 15 residues long. Germline V lookup: CDR1 SEHNR, CDR2 FQNEAQ (reference sequence). Trimming at V came to 8 bases and at J to 3 bases, leaving 13 bases not matched to a gene. This CDR3 is CASVPPQGSNYEQYF. The CDR3 coding sequence is TGTGCCAGCGTCCCCCCACAGGGGAGTAACTACGAGCAGTACTTC.

This clonotype has more than one count but fewer than ten. This chain joins TRBV4-1 and TRBJ2-5, with a possible D match to TRBD2 (7 bases). V shed 0 bases and J shed 5 bases, with 16 bases lying between them. This CDR3 region has 16 residues. The germline CDR1 and CDR2 sequences are MGHRA and YSYEKL. CDR3 DNA sequence: TGCGCCAGCAGCCAAGATGGGGGGGGGGCCAGGGAGACCCAGTACTTC. Translating gives CASSQDGGGARETQYF.

This clonotype was recorded many times. This sequence joins TRBV12-3 or TRBV12-4 and TRBJ2-5; 9 bases are shared with TRBD2. The CDR3 has 12 amino acids. Trimming took 7 bases from V and 10 from J; bases not matched to a gene: 7. The DNA for the CDR3 is TGTGCCAGCATGCGGGTAGCGGGGGTCCAGTACTTC. Translation: CASMRVAGVQYF.

The chain combines TRBV5-4 with TRBJ2-4; D ambiguous. Germline values: CDR1 SGHNT, CDR2 YYREEE (reference sequence). The CDR3 contains 13 residues. V was cut by 4 bases and J by 8 bases, with 13 bases left in between. CDR3 in amino acids: CASSMDGRDIQYF. CDR3 nucleotide sequence: TGTGCCAGCAGCATGGATGGACGGGACATTCAGTACTTC. The full variable domain, with the rest looked up from reference TRBV5-4 and TRBJ2-4, is ETGVTQSPTHLIKTRGQQVTLRCSSQSGHNTVSWYQQALGQGPQFIFQYYREEENGRGNFPPRFSGLQFPNYSSELNVNALELDDSALYLCASSMDGRDIQYFGAGTRLSVL.

This clonotype has ten or more counts. The chain combines TRBV20-1 with TRBJ2-5, with 7 positions matching TRBD2. V shed 6 bases and J 3 bases; nucleotides not matched to a gene: 7. The CDR3 is 13 residues long. The V gene's germline CDR1 is DFQATT and CDR2 SNEGSKA (reference sequence). CDR3 in amino acids: CSAESRGEETQYF. In DNA form, the CDR3 reads TGCAGTGCAGAAAGTCGGGGGGAAGAGACCCAGTACTTC.

This clonotype was detected many times. At one end, the junction sequence differs from germline, possibly due to a read error. The rearrangement links TRBV5-1 to TRBJ1-4; D is unresolved. The CDR3 contains 14 residues. In germline, CDR1 is SGHRS, CDR2 YFSETQ. CDR3 DNA: TGTGCCAGCAGCTTCGGCGGAGGAAATGAAAAACTGTTTTTT. This translates into CASSFGGGNEKLFF.

This chain uses TRBV2 with TRBJ1-1, with D perhaps TRBD1 (6 bases). CDR3 length: 14 residues. Trimming left V 7 bases short and J 4 bases short, with 16 bases between. Germline V gene sequence: CDR1 SNHLY, CDR2 FYNNEI. Written as DNA, the CDR3 is TGTGCCAGCACCCTGACCGGAGGGGGCACTGAAGCTTTCTTT. Its translation is CASTLTGGGTEAFF.

This clonotype was found many times. This chain connects TRBV12-3 or TRBV12-4 to TRBJ2-3; D possibly uses TRBD1 or TRBD2 (6 bases each). This CDR3 contains 15 residues. Trimming stripped 8 bases from V and 4 bases from J, with 19 bases between. CDR3 residues: CASSFGGGLPDTQYF. For the CDR3, the DNA is TGTGCCAGCTCTTTCGGAGGGGGGCTCCCAGATACGCAGTATTTT.

This clonotype showed up many times. The chain combines TRBV4-1 with TRBJ1-2, with TRBD1 identical over 8 bases. Germline V lookup: CDR1 MGHRA, CDR2 YSYEKL. Losses at the gene ends were 4 bases for V and 2 bases for J; bases not matched to a gene: 6. CDR3 length: 15 residues. CDR3 protein: CASSLRDRLNYGYTF. DNA of the CDR3: TGCGCCAGCAGCCTGCGGGACAGGTTGAACTATGGCTACACCTTC.

Ten or more counts support this clonotype. The chain uses TRBV12-3 or TRBV12-4 and TRBJ1-1; maybe TRBD1 (6 bases). Trimming removed 10 bases at V and 1 base at J, with 7 bases between. The CDR3 loop spans 11 amino acids. The CDR3 DNA sequence: TGTGCCACGGGGGCGAACACTGAAGCTTTCTTT. Protein sequence: CATGANTEAFF.

Many counts were recorded for this clonotype. This rearrangement joins TRBV27 to TRBJ2-3; perhaps D is TRBD1 or TRBD2 (5 bases each). CDR3 length equals 14 residues. V shed 10 bases and J shed 4 bases, with 18 bases lying between them. Germline V gene sequence: CDR1 MNHEY, CDR2 SMNVEV (reference sequence). The CDR3 sequence: CATRDFSVADTQYF. The CDR3 DNA follows: TGTGCCACCAGGGATTTTAGCGTCGCAGATACGCAGTATTTT.

This clonotype was picked up many times. The V and J genes are TRBV14 and TRBJ2-7; possible D gene TRBD1, 5 bases. Germline V lookup: CDR1 SGHDN, CDR2 FVKESK. Between the trimmed V and J ends, which lost 2 bases and 6 bases, there was a span of 8 bases. The CDR3 contains 12 residues. CDR3 nucleotides: TGTGCCAGCAGCCAAAGGGGCGGCGAGCAGTACTTC. It is translated as CASSQRGGEQYF.

Details on this clonotype: A far larger clone is one nucleotide away, so this likely arose from a read error. The V gene is TRBV11-1, the J gene TRBJ1-2, with D possibly being TRBD1 (5 bases). V was shortened by 5 bases and J by 3 bases, with 10 bases between the two germline ends. This CDR3 region has 13 residues. Germline V gene sequence: CDR1 SGHAT, CDR2 FQDESV (reference sequence). CDR3 sequence (DNA): TGTGCCAGCAGCGCCGTGACAGACTATGGCTACACCTTC. This gives the protein CASSAVTDYGYTF. Looking up the rest from reference TRBV11-1 and TRBJ1-2 gives the full variable domain: EAEVAQSPRYKITEKSQAVAFWCDPISGHATLYWYRQILGQGPELLVQFQDESVVDDSQLPKDRFSAERLKGVDSTLKIQPAELGDSAMYLCASSAVTDYGYTFGSGTRLTVV.

This clonotype was detected ten times or more. The chain is built from TRBV9 and TRBJ2-3; the D gene is possibly TRBD2 (6 bases). Germline CDR1 and CDR2: SGDLS and YYNGEE. The V gene lost 0 bases and the J gene lost 5 bases, with 16 bases spanning the gap. The CDR3 runs to 16 residues. In DNA, the CDR3 is TGTGCCAGCAGCGTAGCTACGGGGGACCCGGAAGATACGCAGTATTTT. Its translation is CASSVATGDPEDTQYF. The whole variable domain, remainder taken from reference TRBV9 and TRBJ2-3, is DSGVTQTPKHLITATGQRVTLRCSPRSGDLSVYWYQQSLDQGLQFLIQYYNGEERAKGNILERFSAQQFPDLHSELNLSSLELGDSALYFCASSVATGDPEDTQYFGPGTRLTVL.

This clonotype was counted many times. J is TRBJ2-3 and V is TRBV4-2; TRBD1 agrees at 7 bases. CDR3 length: 15 residues. V shed 4 bases, J shed 5 bases, and the junction held 9 bases outside the gene matches. Germline V gives CDR1 LGHNA, CDR2 YNFKEQ. CDR3 in DNA: TGTGCCAGCAGCCTCCCTCCAGGGGGTCTAGATACGCAGTATTTT. Translation gives CASSLPPGGLDTQYF.

This rearrangement joins TRBV5-5 to TRBJ1-1, with 9 bases matching TRBD1. The CDR3 is 17 amino acids. Trimming took 3 bases from V and 1 from J; bases not matched to a gene: 10. Germline values: CDR1 SGHKS, CDR2 YYEKEE (reference sequence). This CDR3 is CASSSGPGTGSNTEAFF. CDR3 DNA sequence: TGTGCCAGCAGCTCGGGACCCGGGACAGGGTCGAACACTGAAGCTTTCTTT.

The rearrangement uses TRBV19 and TRBJ1-1; 7 bases line up with TRBD1. The V gene's germline CDR1 is LNHDA and CDR2 SQIVND (reference sequence). This CDR3 is 18 amino acids long. Trimming at V came to 3 bases and at J to 4 bases, leaving 17 bases not matched to a gene. The CDR3 nucleotides are TGTGCCAGTAGTATCCACTCCTCCCGACAGGGTGAGGTCACTGAAGCTTTCTTT. Residues: CASSIHSSRQGEVTEAFF.

In this sample, this clonotype turned up many times. V gene TRBV6-2 or TRBV6-3 combines with J gene TRBJ1-1, with unresolved D. The ends were cut back, 2 bases at V and 7 bases at J, with 11 bases in the middle. CDR3 length: 13 residues. Germline CDR1 reads MNHEY; CDR2 reads SVGEGT. This chain's CDR3 is CASSYGREGEAFF. DNA for the CDR3: TGTGCCAGCAGTTACGGCCGGGAGGGTGAAGCTTTCTTT.

The table lists this clonotype with a few counts. This chain links TRBV20-1 with TRBJ2-7; possibly TRBD2 for D (5 bases). Trimming removed 3 bases at V and 4 bases at J, with 7 bases between. This CDR3 contains 11 residues. The germline CDR1 and CDR2 sequences are DFQATT and SNEGSKA (reference sequence). The DNA for the CDR3 is TGCAGTGCTAGTCGGGGATACGAGCAGTACTTC. Its protein product is CSASRGYEQYF.

This clonotype was counted at least ten times. The rearrangement links TRBV3-1 to TRBJ1-2; unclear D gene. Germline V gene lookup returns CDR1 LGHDT and CDR2 YNNKEL (reference sequence). The CDR3 runs 13 residues. V was trimmed by 4 bases and J by 7 bases, leaving 13 bases between them. CDR3 nucleotide sequence: TGTGCCAGCAGCCGCACCGACAAGTTTGGCTACACCTTC. It is translated as CASSRTDKFGYTF. Supplemented by reference TRBV3-1 and TRBJ1-2, the full variable domain reads DTAVSQTPKYLVTQMGNDKSIKCEQNLGHDTMYWYKQDSKKFLKIMFSYNNKELIINETVPNRFSPKSPDKAHLNLHINSLELGDSAVYFCASSRTDKFGYTFGSGTRLTVV.

The rearrangement joins TRBV20-1 to TRBJ1-2; TRBD1 might be the D (5 bases). CDR1 DFQATT and CDR2 SNEGSKA come from the germline V gene (reference sequence). Trimming shortened V by 6 bases and J by 7 bases, and 12 bases separated the two germline ends. The CDR3 has 11 residues. The CDR3 DNA is TGCAGTGCCCCCCGGGGGGGTGGCTACACCTTC. It codes for CSAPRGGGYTF.

This sequence joins TRBV5-1 and TRBJ1-6; 9 bases fit TRBD1. The germline V gene encodes CDR1 SGHRS and CDR2 YFSETQ. The CDR3 runs 15 residues. The V and J ends lost 4 bases and 10 bases, in that order; junction bases with no gene match: 9. CDR3 nucleotide sequence: TGCGCCAGCAGCCGGAACCGACAGGGGGGATCACCCCTCCACTTT. Protein product: CASSRNRQGGSPLHF.

This clonotype was seen ten or more times. The rearrangement joins TRBV4-2 to TRBJ2-5, with D perhaps matching TRBD1 or TRBD2 (6 bases each). Germline V CDR1 and CDR2: LGHNA, YNFKEQ. The germline V and J ends were trimmed by 0 bases and 0 bases, with 8 bases remaining between them. CDR3 length: 15 residues. The CDR3 DNA reads as TGTGCCAGCAGCCAAGATAGGGGGGACCAAGAGACCCAGTACTTC. This sequence encodes CASSQDRGDQETQYF.

V is TRBV12-3 or TRBV12-4 and J is TRBJ2-3; D uncertain. The CDR3 sequence is 16 residues long. The germline V and J ends were trimmed by 8 bases and 6 bases, with 24 bases remaining between them. CDR3 DNA: TGTGCCAGCGGTGGGTCCCCTGAAGGCCCCGGGGATACGCAGTATTTT. Protein product: CASGGSPEGPGDTQYF.

This clonotype has a count of ten or more. The J gene is TRBJ1-2, the V gene TRBV12-3 or TRBV12-4; D unresolved. The ends were cut back, 5 bases at V and 3 bases at J, with 7 bases in the middle. The CDR3 is made up of 12 amino acids. Here the CDR3 DNA reads TGTGCCAGCAGTCCCAGCGACTATGGCTACACCTTC. Residues: CASSPSDYGYTF.

This clonotype showed up many times. The chain uses TRBV20-1 and TRBJ2-5; no reliable D call. Per germline, CDR1 DFQATT and CDR2 SNEGSKA (reference sequence). This CDR3 comprises 13 residues. V was cut by 3 bases and J by 7 bases, with 15 bases left in between. In nucleotides, the CDR3 is TGCAGTGCTAGCGAGACTGGCTCGGGGACCCAGTACTTC. Amino acids: CSASETGSGTQYF.

The table lists this clonotype with many counts. The chain couples TRBV4-1 to TRBJ2-5; D may be TRBD2 (6 bases). Trimming removed 5 bases from V and 0 bases from J, with 13 bases in between. Germline values: CDR1 MGHRA, CDR2 YSYEKL. This CDR3 spans 15 amino acids. As DNA, the CDR3 is TGCGCCAGCAGCGATTGGCGGGGCTACCAAGAGACCCAGTACTTC. Its translation: CASSDWRGYQETQYF.